Detailed here is one T cell receptor (beta chain). Libraries were prepared by immunoSEQ multiplex PCR; TCRdb keeps only in-frame clonotypes and omits some of them. Of 120,000 or so clones listed, around 86% are singletons. The CDR3 spans 14 residues. The V gene's germline CDR1 is SGHNT and CDR2 YENEEA. V lost 4 bases and J 2 bases, leaving 11 bases between the germline ends. The sample is drawn from a study of control samples from healthy donors and cancer patients. Sequencing was carried out using blood. The chain uses TRBV11-3 and TRBJ1-2, with a tentative D call TRBD1 (6 bases). This clonotype was obtained from a man aged 35-49 years in good health. In DNA, the CDR3 is TGTGCCAGCAGCTCTCGGGACACCAACTATGGCTACACCTTC. It yields the protein CASSSRDTNYGYTF. The complete variable domain, with remaining parts taken from reference TRBV11-3 and TRBJ1-2, reads EAGVVQSPRYKIIEKKQPVAFWCNPISGHNTLYWYLQNLGQGPELLIRYENEEAVDDSQLPKDRFSAERLKGVDSTLKIQPAELGDSAVYLCASSSRDTNYGYTFGSGTRLTVV.